Shown below are 23 T cell receptor beta chains from a single sample sequenced in a study of blood T cell repertoires in COVID-19. The repertoire was sequenced with immunoSEQ multiplex PCR; TCRdb's copy has only in-frame clones and lacks some. This sample has over 95,000 clones, with around 85% found just once. Sequenced: peripheral blood. The receptors derive from a woman aged 60 to 75 with COVID-19, enrolled during active disease.

This chain links TRBV9 with TRBJ1-2; weak D call: TRBD1 (6 bases). Germline V gene lookup returns CDR1 SGDLS and CDR2 YYNGEE. The CDR3 extends over 17 amino acids. The V and J ends lost 0 bases and 1 base respectively, with 16 bases between them. The CDR3 loop is CASSVAGGQAINYGYTF. The DNA for the CDR3 is TGTGCCAGCAGCGTAGCGGGGGGGCAGGCAATTAACTATGGCTACACCTTC.

This clone occurred once. This chain links TRBV4-3 with TRBJ1-1, with 8 bases fitting TRBD1. The CDR3 totals 15 residues. Trimming removed 1 base from V and 3 bases from J; junction bases left unmatched: 4. Per the germline V gene, CDR1 is LGHNA and CDR2 is YSLEER. The CDR3 coding sequence is TGCGCCAGCAGCCAAGCGACAGGGGCGTACACTGAAGCTTTCTTT. Protein product: CASSQATGAYTEAFF.

This chain links TRBV7-8 with TRBJ1-1; tentatively, D is TRBD1 (5 bases). The germline V gene has CDR1 SGHVS and CDR2 FQNEAQ. Trimming took 0 bases from V and 5 from J, leaving 10 bases between them. There are 14 residues in the CDR3. The CDR3, as DNA: TGTGCCAGCAGCTTAGCAGGGGCGGTAACTGAAGCTTTCTTT. The encoded protein is CASSLAGAVTEAFF.

This clone has just a few counts. The J gene is TRBJ1-4, the V gene TRBV7-8, with TRBD1 identical over 7 bases. The CDR3 is 14 residues long. Germline CDR1 and CDR2: SGHVS and FQNEAQ. The junction had 2 bases not matched to a gene; V was cut back by 5 bases and J by 2 bases. The CDR3 DNA reads TGTGCCAGCAGCGACAGGGCGACTAATGAAAAACTGTTTTTT. Protein product: CASSDRATNEKLFF. Full variable domain (remainder filled in from reference TRBV7-8 and TRBJ1-4): GAGVSQSPRYKVAKRGQDVALRCDPISGHVSLFWYQQALGQGPEFLTYFQNEAQLDKSGLPSDRFFAERPEGSVSTLKIQRTQQEDSAVYLCASSDRATNEKLFFGSGTQLSVL.

This rearrangement joins TRBV3-1 (or the pseudogene TRBV3-2) to TRBJ1-1; 8 nucleotides agree with TRBD1. Germline loops: CDR1 LGHDT, CDR2 YNNKEL (reference sequence). This CDR3 has 15 amino acids. J lost 6 bases, V lost 2 bases, and 8 bases had no gene match. CDR3 sequence reads: CASSQRTGYGAEAFF. The CDR3 DNA is TGTGCCAGCAGCCAAAGGACAGGGTACGGCGCTGAAGCTTTCTTT.

The chain employs TRBV7-9 and TRBJ2-1; TRBD1 agrees at 9 bases. V lost 3 bases to trimming and J lost 7 bases; unmatched junction nucleotides: 10. The CDR3 has 16 amino acids. Germline assignment: CDR1 SEHNR and CDR2 FQNEAQ (reference sequence). The CDR3 reads CASSFLSGQGKNEQFF. In DNA, the CDR3 is TGTGCCAGCAGCTTTTTATCCGGACAGGGGAAGAATGAGCAGTTCTTC. The whole variable domain, remainder taken from reference TRBV7-9 and TRBJ2-1, is DTGVSQNPRHKITKRGQNVTFRCDPISEHNRLYWYRQTLGQGPEFLTYFQNEAQLEKSRLLSDRFSAERPKGSFSTLEIQRTEQGDSAMYLCASSFLSGQGKNEQFFGPGTRLTVL.

The V gene is TRBV10-3, the J gene TRBJ1-1, with a possible D match to TRBD1 (6 bases). The length of the CDR3 is 12 residues. Germline lookup yields CDR1 ENHRY and CDR2 SYGVKD. The germline V and J ends were trimmed by 10 bases and 5 bases, with 14 bases remaining between them. The CDR3 bases are TGTGCCACGCAGGGGCTATGGACTGAAGCTTTCTTT. The encoded protein is CATQGLWTEAFF.

The V gene is TRBV28, the J gene TRBJ1-1; unclear D gene. Germline V gene lookup returns CDR1 MDHEN and CDR2 SYDVKM. V lost 5 bases to trimming and J lost 5 bases, with 21 bases between them. The CDR3 loop spans 16 amino acids. This CDR3 reads CASSPPPPNRVTEAFF. DNA for the CDR3: TGTGCCAGCAGTCCCCCACCCCCAAACCGCGTTACTGAAGCTTTCTTT.

V gene TRBV24-1 combines with J gene TRBJ2-1; 12 bases map to TRBD2. With V trimmed by 7 bases and J by 6 bases, 3 bases remained unmatched. This CDR3 comprises 14 residues. Per germline, CDR1 KGHDR and CDR2 SFDVKD. CDR3: CATSSSGGANEQFF. The DNA for the CDR3 is TGTGCCACCAGCTCTAGCGGGGGGGCCAATGAGCAGTTCTTC.

The rearrangement joins TRBV10-3 to TRBJ2-1, with 15 bases identical to TRBD2. Germline CDR1 and CDR2: ENHRY and SYGVKD. The V segment lost 11 bases and the J segment 4 bases; nucleotides outside the gene matches: 6. The CDR3 runs 15 residues. CDR3 in DNA: TGTGCCTCCCGGGGACTAGCGGGGGGATACAATGAGCAGTTCTTC. This translates into CASRGLAGGYNEQFF.

In its sample, this clone was seen once. The chain uses TRBV5-1 and TRBJ1-6, with 7 positions matching TRBD1. J was trimmed by 5 bases and V by 4 bases; bases with no gene match: 6. The CDR3 is made up of 15 amino acids. Germline V gene lookup returns CDR1 SGHRS and CDR2 YFSETQ. The CDR3 protein is CASSPTGTDNSPLHF. DNA for the CDR3: TGCGCCAGCAGCCCGACCGGGACAGATAATTCACCCCTCCACTTT.

This clone occurred once. The chain links TRBV5-5 to TRBJ2-5; 9 bases match TRBD2. Losses at the gene ends were 4 bases for V and 5 bases for J; bases not matched to a gene: 9. This CDR3 region has 15 residues. Germline assignment: CDR1 SGHKS and CDR2 YYEKEE (reference sequence). DNA of the CDR3: TGTGCCAGCAGCCGCCCAGCGGGGGGCTGGGAGACCCAGTACTTC. As protein: CASSRPAGGWETQYF.

The CDR3: CASSFPTGGSINMNTEAFF. The CDR3 DNA follows: TGTGCCAGCAGTTTTCCCACAGGGGGATCGATAAACATGAACACTGAAGCTTTCTTT. This sequence joins TRBV28 and TRBJ1-1; 8 bases fit TRBD1. Germline trimming cut 3 bases from V and 0 bases from J; bases unmatched to any gene: 15. The CDR3 sequence is 19 residues long. Germline-derived CDR1 and CDR2 are MDHEN and SYDVKM.

The J gene is TRBJ2-1, the V gene TRBV2; D gene uncertain. V was trimmed by 7 bases and J by 12 bases, leaving 10 bases between them. Germline values: CDR1 SNHLY, CDR2 FYNNEI. The CDR3 runs 10 residues. DNA of the CDR3: TGTGCCAGCACCTATATCGGGCAGTTCTTC. Its protein product is CASTYIGQFF. The full variable domain, completed using reference TRBV2 and TRBJ2-1, is EPEVTQTPSHQVTQMGQEVILRCVPISNHLYFYWYRQILGQKVEFLVSFYNNEISEKSEIFDDQFSVERPDGSNFTLKIRSTKLEDSAMYFCASTYIGQFFGPGTRLTVL.

A remark on this clone: A read error may account for a junction end that differs from germline. This rearrangement joins TRBV27 to TRBJ2-5; TRBD2 aligns across 7 bases. The CDR3 length is 16 residues. Germline V gives CDR1 MNHEY, CDR2 SMNVEV (reference sequence). The CDR3 DNA follows: TGTGCCGGCAGTTTAACCTACCGACTAGCCCAAGAGACCCAGTACTTC. This sequence encodes CAGSLTYRLAQETQYF.

The chain employs TRBV28 and TRBJ1-2, with 12 bases matching TRBD1. Germline lookup yields CDR1 MDHEN and CDR2 SYDVKM. V was clipped by 5 bases and J by 3 bases; unmatched bases: 7. The CDR3 loop spans 16 amino acids. CDR3 sequence: CASSPPGTGGDYGYTF. The CDR3 coding sequence is TGTGCCAGCAGTCCGCCCGGGACAGGGGGCGACTATGGCTACACCTTC.

Here the CDR3 reads CASSLRLGSGSGTNQETQYF. CDR3 nucleotide sequence: TGTGCCAGCAGTCTCCGTCTAGGGTCGGGCAGCGGGACCAACCAAGAGACCCAGTACTTC. V is TRBV27 and J is TRBJ2-5; 7 nucleotides match TRBD2. There are 20 residues in the CDR3. Germline assignment: CDR1 MNHEY and CDR2 SMNVEV (reference sequence). V lost 5 bases and J lost 0; bases outside the gene matches: 21.

This sequence joins TRBV19 and TRBJ2-7; TRBD1 matches 8 bases. Trimming at V came to 6 bases and at J to 3 bases, leaving 7 bases not matched to a gene. CDR1 is LNHDA, CDR2 SQIVND, per germline (reference sequence). The CDR3 length is 14 residues. The CDR3 DNA sequence: TGTGCCAGTAGATCGAACAGGGGGAACTACGAGCAGTACTTC. It encodes CASRSNRGNYEQYF.

The CDR3 DNA reads TGTGCCAGCCGGGACAGCTCCTACAATGAGCAGTTCTTC. Protein sequence: CASRDSSYNEQFF. The V and J genes are TRBV19 and TRBJ2-1, with 7 bases fitting TRBD1. Germline V lookup: CDR1 LNHDA, CDR2 SQIVND (reference sequence). The CDR3 is 13 amino acids. J gave up 0 bases and V 9 bases, and 2 bases lay outside the gene matches.

This chain uses TRBV9 with TRBJ2-5; 11 bases fit TRBD2. From germline, CDR1 is SGDLS and CDR2 YYNGEE. This CDR3 has 19 residues. With 0 bases clipped from V and 2 bases from J, the junction kept 12 bases outside the gene matches. CDR3 sequence reads: CASSVGLGLAGGQQETQYF. Here the CDR3 DNA reads TGTGCCAGCAGCGTAGGATTGGGCCTAGCGGGGGGCCAACAAGAGACCCAGTACTTC.

This clone was counted only a few times. The chain's CDR3 is CASRVAGVGGTLHF. CDR3 sequence (DNA): TGTGCCAGCAGAGTAGCGGGGGTCGGTGGGACCCTCCACTTT. The chain uses TRBV7-2 and TRBJ1-6, with D possibly TRBD1 on 5 matching bases. The germline gives CDR1 SGHTA, CDR2 FQGNSA. The V end lost 6 bases, the J end lost 14 bases, and 20 bases lay between the germline ends. This CDR3 contains 14 residues.

CDR3 amino acids: CASSYSLADTGELFF. As DNA, the CDR3 is TGTGCCAGCAGTTACTCTCTAGCGGACACCGGGGAGCTGTTTTTT. The chain employs TRBV6-2 or TRBV6-3 and TRBJ2-2; 7 positions match TRBD2. V lost 0 bases, J lost 3 bases, and 1 base stayed unmatched. This CDR3 is built from 15 residues. The germline CDR1 and CDR2 sequences are MNHEY and SVGEGT.

The chain is built from TRBV13 and TRBJ2-7, with 8 bases matching TRBD1. CDR1 and CDR2 from the germline V gene are PRHDT and FYEKMQ (reference sequence). The CDR3 runs 15 residues. The trim removed 5 bases at V and 5 bases at J, leaving 11 bases unmatched. CDR3 DNA sequence: TGTGCCAGCAGCCCCAAGACAGGGACAGGCGACGAGCAGTACTTC. Amino acid sequence: CASSPKTGTGDEQYF.